This T cell receptor (beta chain) was obtained from a study of T-cell memory formation after mild COVID-19. This clonotype occurred a few times. No antigen is known for it. Constant-segment-primed 5'RACE gave TCR alpha and TCR beta cDNA libraries with sample barcodes and UMIs. MiXCR, applied by TCRdb to the 5' RACE reads, yields one record per CDR3 protein. The sample has about 320,000 distinct CDR3 sequences; approximately 14% are singletons. Study-level findings and limits: That cross-reactive memory joined was suggested by some responding clones appearing in pre-infection memory. From day 15 to 85, contracting clones were balanced between CD4 and CD8, whereas later expanders leaned toward CD4+.

CDR1 is LNHDA and CDR2 is SQIVND in the germline V gene (reference sequence). V gave up 5 bases and J gave up 5 bases, with 10 bases separating them. The CDR3 sequence is 14 residues long. The sequenced sample was PBMCs or a T cell subset sorted from them (not recorded which). This sequence was found in a man younger than 35 who had mild COVID-19 (a few samples of this study predate the infection). Cell type and time point are not known. The rearrangement links TRBV19 to TRBJ1-6, with no clear D. The CDR3 region has the DNA TGTGCCAGTAGTGGACCCACGAATAATTCACCCCTCCACTTT. Translated, it gives CASSGPTNNSPLHF. The variable domain in full, completed from reference TRBV19 and TRBJ1-6, reads DGGITQSPKYLFRKEGQNVTLSCEQNLNHDAMYWYRQDPGQGLRLIYYSQIVNDFQKGDIAEGYSVSREKKESFPLTVTSAQKNPTAFYLCASSGPTNNSPLHFGNGTRLTVT.